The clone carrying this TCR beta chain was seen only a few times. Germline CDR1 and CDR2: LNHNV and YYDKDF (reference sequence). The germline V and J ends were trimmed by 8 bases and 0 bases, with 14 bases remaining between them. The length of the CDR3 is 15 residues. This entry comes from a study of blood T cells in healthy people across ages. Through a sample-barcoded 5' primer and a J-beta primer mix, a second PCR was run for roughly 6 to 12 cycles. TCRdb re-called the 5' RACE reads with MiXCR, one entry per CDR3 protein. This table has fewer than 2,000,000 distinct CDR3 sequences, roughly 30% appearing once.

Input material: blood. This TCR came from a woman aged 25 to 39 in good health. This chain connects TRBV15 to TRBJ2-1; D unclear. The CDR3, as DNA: TGTGCCACCGGCTTTGGTTTAAGCTCCTACAATGAGCAGTTCTTC. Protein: CATGFGLSSYNEQFF.